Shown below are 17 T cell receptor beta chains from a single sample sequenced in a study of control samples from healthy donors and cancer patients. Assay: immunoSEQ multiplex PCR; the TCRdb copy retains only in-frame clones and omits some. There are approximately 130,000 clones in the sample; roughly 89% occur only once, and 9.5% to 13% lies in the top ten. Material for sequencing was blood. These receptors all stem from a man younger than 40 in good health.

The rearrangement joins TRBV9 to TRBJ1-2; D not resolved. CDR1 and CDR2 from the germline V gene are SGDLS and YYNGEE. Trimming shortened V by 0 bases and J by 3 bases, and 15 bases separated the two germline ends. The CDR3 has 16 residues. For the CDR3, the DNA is TGTGCCAGCAGCGTAGAGGCGGCGCCCCCTCACTATGGCTACACCTTC. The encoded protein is CASSVEAAPPHYGYTF. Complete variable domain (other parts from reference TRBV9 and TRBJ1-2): DSGVTQTPKHLITATGQRVTLRCSPRSGDLSVYWYQQSLDQGLQFLIQYYNGEERAKGNILERFSAQQFPDLHSELNLSSLELGDSALYFCASSVEAAPPHYGYTFGSGTRLTVV.

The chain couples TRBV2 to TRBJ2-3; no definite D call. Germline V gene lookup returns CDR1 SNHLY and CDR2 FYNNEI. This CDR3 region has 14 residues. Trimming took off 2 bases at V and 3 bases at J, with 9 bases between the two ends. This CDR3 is CASSELLPTDTQYF. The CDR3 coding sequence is TGTGCCAGCAGTGAACTCCTACCAACAGATACGCAGTATTTT.

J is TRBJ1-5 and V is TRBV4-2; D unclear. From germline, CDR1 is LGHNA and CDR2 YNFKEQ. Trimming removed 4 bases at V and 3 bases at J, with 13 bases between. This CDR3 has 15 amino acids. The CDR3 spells CASSLGDGPNQPQHF. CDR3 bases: TGTGCCAGCAGCCTCGGAGACGGACCCAATCAGCCCCAGCATTTT.

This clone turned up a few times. Here the CDR3 reads CASSQGPHLAGGIFETQYF. The CDR3 DNA sequence: TGTGCCAGCAGCCAAGGCCCCCATCTAGCGGGGGGCATTTTCGAGACCCAGTACTTC. V usage is TRBV7-6 and J usage is TRBJ2-5; TRBD2 aligns across 11 bases. Germline V gives CDR1 SGHVS, CDR2 FNYEAQ. This CDR3 region has 19 residues. V shed 5 bases and J 5 bases; nucleotides not matched to a gene: 19. The full variable domain, its missing parts supplied by reference TRBV7-6 and TRBJ2-5, is GAGVSQSPRYKVTKRGQDVALRCDPISGHVSLYWYRQALGQGPEFLTYFNYEAQQDKSGLPNDRFSAERPEGSISTLTIQRTEQRDSAMYRCASSQGPHLAGGIFETQYFGPGTRLLVL.

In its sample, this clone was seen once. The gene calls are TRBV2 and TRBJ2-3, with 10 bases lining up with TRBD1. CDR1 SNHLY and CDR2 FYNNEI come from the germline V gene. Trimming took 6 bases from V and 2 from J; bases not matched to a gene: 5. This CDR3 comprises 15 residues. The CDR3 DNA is TGTGCCAGCAGCGGACAGGGGGGTAACACAGATACGCAGTATTTT. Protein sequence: CASSGQGGNTDTQYF. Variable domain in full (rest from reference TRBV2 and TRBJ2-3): EPEVTQTPSHQVTQMGQEVILRCVPISNHLYFYWYRQILGQKVEFLVSFYNNEISEKSEIFDDQFSVERPDGSNFTLKIRSTKLEDSAMYFCASSGQGGNTDTQYFGPGTRLTVL.

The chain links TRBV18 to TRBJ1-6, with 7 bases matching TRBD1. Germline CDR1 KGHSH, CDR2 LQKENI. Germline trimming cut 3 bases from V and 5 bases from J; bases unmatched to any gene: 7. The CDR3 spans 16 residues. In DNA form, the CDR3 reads TGTGCCAGCTCACCCTGGGAACAGGGGAATAATTCACCCCTCCACTTT. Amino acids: CASSPWEQGNNSPLHF. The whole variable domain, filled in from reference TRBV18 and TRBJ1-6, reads NAGVMQNPRHLVRRRGQEARLRCSPMKGHSHVYWYRQLPEEGLKFMVYLQKENIIDESGMPKERFSAEFPKEGPSILRIQQVVRGDSAAYFCASSPWEQGNNSPLHFGNGTRLTVT.

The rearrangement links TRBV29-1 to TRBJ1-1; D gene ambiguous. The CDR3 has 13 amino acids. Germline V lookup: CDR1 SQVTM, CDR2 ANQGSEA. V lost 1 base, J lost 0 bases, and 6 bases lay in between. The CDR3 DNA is TGCAGCGTTGAAGGTACAATGAACACTGAAGCTTTCTTT. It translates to CSVEGTMNTEAFF.

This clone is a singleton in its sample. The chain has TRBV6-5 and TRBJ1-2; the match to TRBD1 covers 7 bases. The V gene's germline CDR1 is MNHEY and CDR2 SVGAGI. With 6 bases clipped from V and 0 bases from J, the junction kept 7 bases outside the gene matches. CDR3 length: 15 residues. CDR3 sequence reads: CASRGDRASNYGYTF. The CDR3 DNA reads TGTGCCAGCAGGGGAGACAGGGCCTCTAACTATGGCTACACCTTC.

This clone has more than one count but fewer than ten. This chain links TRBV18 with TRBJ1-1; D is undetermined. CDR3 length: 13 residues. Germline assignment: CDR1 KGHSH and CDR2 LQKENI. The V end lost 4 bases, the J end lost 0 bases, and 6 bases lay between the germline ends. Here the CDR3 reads CASSRNVNTEAFF. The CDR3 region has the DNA TGTGCCAGCTCACGGAACGTGAACACTGAAGCTTTCTTT. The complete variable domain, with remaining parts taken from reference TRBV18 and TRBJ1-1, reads NAGVMQNPRHLVRRRGQEARLRCSPMKGHSHVYWYRQLPEEGLKFMVYLQKENIIDESGMPKERFSAEFPKEGPSILRIQQVVRGDSAAYFCASSRNVNTEAFFGQGTRLTVV.

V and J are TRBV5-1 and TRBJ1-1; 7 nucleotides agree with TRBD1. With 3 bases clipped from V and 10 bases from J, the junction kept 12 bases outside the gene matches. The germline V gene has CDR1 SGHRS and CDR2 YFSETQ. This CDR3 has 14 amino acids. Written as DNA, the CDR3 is TGCGCCAGCAGCTCCGGGACAGAGCCTACATTAGCTTTCTTT. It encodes CASSSGTEPTLAFF.

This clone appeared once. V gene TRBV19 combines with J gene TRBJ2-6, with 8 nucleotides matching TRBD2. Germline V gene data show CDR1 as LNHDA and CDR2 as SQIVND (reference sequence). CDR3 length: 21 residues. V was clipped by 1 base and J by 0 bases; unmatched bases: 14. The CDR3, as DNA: TGTGCCAGTAGTATAGCCCCTACCCAGCGGGGGTTACTCTCTGGGGCCAACGTCCTGACTTTC. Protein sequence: CASSIAPTQRGLLSGANVLTF.

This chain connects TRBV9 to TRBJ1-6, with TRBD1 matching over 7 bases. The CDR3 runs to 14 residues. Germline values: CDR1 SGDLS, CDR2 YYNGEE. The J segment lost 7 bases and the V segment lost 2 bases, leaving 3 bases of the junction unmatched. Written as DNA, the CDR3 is TGTGCCAGCAGCGTCGACAGGGCGAATTCACCCCTCCACTTT. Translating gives CASSVDRANSPLHF.

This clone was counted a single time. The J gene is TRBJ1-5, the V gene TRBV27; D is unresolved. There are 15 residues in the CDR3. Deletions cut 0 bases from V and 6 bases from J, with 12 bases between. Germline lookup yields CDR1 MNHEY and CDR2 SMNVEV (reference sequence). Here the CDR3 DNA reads TGTGCCAGCAGTTTATCGTCACAGTTTAGTCAGCCCCAGCATTTT. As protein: CASSLSSQFSQPQHF.

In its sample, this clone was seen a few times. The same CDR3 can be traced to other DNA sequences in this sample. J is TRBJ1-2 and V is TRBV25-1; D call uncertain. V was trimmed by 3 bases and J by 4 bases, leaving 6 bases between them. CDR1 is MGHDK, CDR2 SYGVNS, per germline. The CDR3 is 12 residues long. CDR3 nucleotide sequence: TGTGCCAGCAGTGACGAGGGCTATGGCTACACCTTC. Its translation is CASSDEGYGYTF.

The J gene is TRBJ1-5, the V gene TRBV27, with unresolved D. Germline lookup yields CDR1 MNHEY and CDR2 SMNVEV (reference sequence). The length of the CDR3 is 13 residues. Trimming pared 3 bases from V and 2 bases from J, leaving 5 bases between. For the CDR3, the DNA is TGTGCCAGCAGTTTGACGGGCAATCAGCCCCAGCATTTT. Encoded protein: CASSLTGNQPQHF.

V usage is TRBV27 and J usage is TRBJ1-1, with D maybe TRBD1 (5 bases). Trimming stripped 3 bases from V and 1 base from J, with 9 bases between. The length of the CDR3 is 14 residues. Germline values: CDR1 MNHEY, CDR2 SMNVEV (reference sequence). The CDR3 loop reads CASSLTGGNTEAFF. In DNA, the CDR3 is TGTGCCAGCAGTTTGACGGGGGGGAACACTGAAGCTTTCTTT.

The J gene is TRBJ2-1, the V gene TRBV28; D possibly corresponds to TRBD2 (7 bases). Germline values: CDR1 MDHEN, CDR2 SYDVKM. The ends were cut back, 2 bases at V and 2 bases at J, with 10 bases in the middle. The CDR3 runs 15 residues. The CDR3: CASSLAGAPYNEQFF. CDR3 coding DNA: TGTGCCAGCAGTTTAGCGGGGGCCCCCTACAATGAGCAGTTCTTC.